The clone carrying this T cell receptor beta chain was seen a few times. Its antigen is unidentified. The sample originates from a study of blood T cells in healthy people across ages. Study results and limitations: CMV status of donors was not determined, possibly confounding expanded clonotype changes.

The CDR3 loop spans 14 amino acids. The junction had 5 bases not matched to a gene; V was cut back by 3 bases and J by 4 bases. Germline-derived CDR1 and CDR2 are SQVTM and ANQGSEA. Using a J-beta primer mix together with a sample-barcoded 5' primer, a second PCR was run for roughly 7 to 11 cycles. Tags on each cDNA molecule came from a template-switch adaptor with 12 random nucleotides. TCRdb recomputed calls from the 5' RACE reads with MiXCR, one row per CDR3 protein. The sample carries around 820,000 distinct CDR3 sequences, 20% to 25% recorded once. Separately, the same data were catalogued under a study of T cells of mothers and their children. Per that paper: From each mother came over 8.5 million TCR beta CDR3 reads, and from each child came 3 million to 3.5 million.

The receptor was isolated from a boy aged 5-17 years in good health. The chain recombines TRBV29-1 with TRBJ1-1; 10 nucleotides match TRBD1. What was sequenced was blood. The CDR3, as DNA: TGCAGCGTTGAGGGGGGACAGGGGATCACTGAAGCTTTCTTT. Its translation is CSVEGGQGITEAFF.